This T cell receptor (beta chain) stems from a study of blood T cells in healthy people across ages. As for the study in general: About one barcoded beta molecule per two T cells was captured by template switching.

Per-sample PBMC isolation yielded at least 7 million cells. The CDR3 has 17 amino acids. The V and J ends lost 5 bases and 7 bases, in that order; junction bases with no gene match: 16. Together with a sample-barcoded 5' primer, a J-beta primer mix was included in a second PCR lasting about 7 to 11 cycles. A template-switch adaptor with 12 random nucleotides tagged each cDNA molecule. Via MiXCR, TCRdb re-called the 5' RACE reads, giving one row per CDR3 protein. Of 750,000 to 950,000 distinct CDR3 sequences listed, 20% to 30% are singletons. This clonotype has just a few counts. These data were also reused for a study on T cells of mothers and their children.

The chain combines TRBV12-3 or TRBV12-4 with TRBJ2-1; 8 bases line up with TRBD1. The clonotype comes from a boy aged 10-17 years in good health. The sequenced material came from blood. The CDR3 nucleotides read TGTGCCAGCAGTCCCAACCGACACAAACAGGGGGGAAATGAGCAGTTCTTC. Protein sequence: CASSPNRHKQGGNEQFF.